The 14 T cell receptor beta chains below all came from one sample that was sequenced in a study of OX40 agonist ivuxolimab in advanced cancers. Assay: immunoSEQ multiplex PCR; the TCRdb copy retains only in-frame clones and omits some. The sample yields fewer than 45,000 clones, roughly 88% seen once. The material was CD4+ or CD8+ T cells sorted from blood, obtained in a trial of the OX40 agonist ivuxolimab. The receptor source for this set is an adult with an advanced solid tumor such as melanoma, head and neck, liver or kidney cancer.

The chain combines TRBV7-3 with TRBJ1-3; tentative D call: TRBD1 (5 bases). V dropped 0 bases and J dropped 0 bases, with 18 bases sitting between them. The CDR3 has 19 residues. Germline CDR1 SGHTA, CDR2 FQGTGA. The CDR3 nucleotides read TGTGCCAGCAGCTTAACCCCCCCGCTTGGGGGAGGCTCTGGAAACACCATATATTTT. It specifies CASSLTPPLGGGSGNTIYF.

This sequence joins TRBV18 and TRBJ1-1; 8 positions agree with TRBD1. V lost 3 bases to trimming and J lost 1 base; unmatched junction nucleotides: 4. In germline, CDR1 is KGHSH, CDR2 LQKENI. CDR3 length: 15 amino acids. CDR3 protein: CASSPQGAENTEAFF. The CDR3 DNA sequence: TGTGCCAGCTCACCTCAGGGGGCCGAGAACACTGAAGCTTTCTTT.

The rearrangement uses TRBV14 and TRBJ2-4; D ambiguous. Per the germline V gene, CDR1 is SGHDN and CDR2 is FVKESK. This CDR3 has 13 amino acids. V dropped 3 bases and J dropped 2 bases, with 5 bases sitting between them. The CDR3 spells CASSHIPKNIQYF. Here the CDR3 DNA reads TGTGCCAGCAGCCATATTCCCAAAAACATTCAGTACTTC.

This chain joins TRBV7-9 and TRBJ2-1, with D unresolved. The germline gives CDR1 SEHNR, CDR2 FQNEAQ (reference sequence). The V end was cut by 2 bases, the J end by 7 bases, with 3 bases between. CDR3 size: 11 residues. The CDR3 reads CASSLMNEQFF. DNA for the CDR3: TGTGCCAGCAGCTTAATGAATGAGCAGTTCTTC.

The rearrangement links TRBV15 to TRBJ2-4, with TRBD1 matching 8 bases. Germline CDR1 reads LNHNV; CDR2 reads YYDKDF (reference sequence). This CDR3 contains 17 residues. Trimming removed 0 bases from V and 7 bases from J; junction bases left unmatched: 11. As DNA, the CDR3 is TGTGCCACCAGCAGAGATCGGTCAGGGGGCGGGAAGAACATTCAGTACTTC. This codes for CATSRDRSGGGKNIQYF.

The V gene is TRBV9, the J gene TRBJ1-1; 8 nucleotides align to TRBD1. The V gene end was trimmed by 4 bases and the J gene end by 1 base; junction bases not matched to a gene: 3. Germline CDR1 reads SGDLS; CDR2 reads YYNGEE. The CDR3 sequence is 14 residues long. The CDR3 loop is CASSYRGENTEAFF. The CDR3 region has the DNA TGTGCCAGCAGCTACAGGGGGGAGAACACTGAAGCTTTCTTT.

This chain links TRBV27 with TRBJ1-2, with D hard to call. The V gene's germline CDR1 is MNHEY and CDR2 SMNVEV (reference sequence). The ends were cut back, 0 bases at V and 2 bases at J, with 4 bases in the middle. The CDR3 length is 13 residues. The CDR3 region is CASSLSGNYGYTF. The CDR3, as DNA: TGTGCCAGCAGTTTATCTGGAAACTATGGCTACACCTTC.

V is TRBV10-3 and J is TRBJ2-7; tentative D call: TRBD1 (6 bases). Trimming shortened V by 4 bases and J by 3 bases, and 10 bases separated the two germline ends. Germline V gene data show CDR1 as ENHRY and CDR2 as SYGVKD. This CDR3 spans 13 amino acids. The CDR3 DNA reads as TGTGCCATCAGTGGGGACAACGACTACGAGCAGTACTTC. Amino acid sequence: CAISGDNDYEQYF.

The chain joins TRBV4-2 to TRBJ2-2; D not resolved. The CDR3 spans 16 residues. Trimming removed 3 bases at V and 5 bases at J, with 16 bases between. Germline lookup yields CDR1 LGHNA and CDR2 YNFKEQ. The CDR3 loop is CASSHLEATRTGELFF. CDR3 in DNA: TGTGCCAGCAGCCACCTTGAGGCCACGCGGACCGGGGAGCTGTTTTTT.

In this sample, this clone turned up once. The chain has TRBV7-9 and TRBJ1-4; tentatively, D is TRBD1 (6 bases). The germline gives CDR1 SEHNR, CDR2 FQNEAQ (reference sequence). Trimming left V 4 bases short and J 1 base short, with 10 bases between. This CDR3 is built from 15 residues. The CDR3 DNA sequence: TGTGCCAGCAGCTGGTTCAGGGGAACTAATGAAAAACTGTTTTTT. It is translated as CASSWFRGTNEKLFF.

This clone appeared once. The rearrangement links TRBV19 to TRBJ2-1; TRBD2 matches at 15 bases. The germline V gene encodes CDR1 LNHDA and CDR2 SQIVND (reference sequence). V shed 5 bases and J 12 bases; nucleotides not matched to a gene: 11. The CDR3 is made up of 16 amino acids. The CDR3 loop is CASSSWTSGRAGGQFF. In DNA, the CDR3 is TGTGCCAGTAGTTCATGGACTAGCGGGAGGGCCGGGGGGCAGTTCTTC.

This chain links TRBV6-6 with TRBJ2-2, with TRBD1 matching 12 bases. Germline loops: CDR1 MNHNY, CDR2 SVGAGI (reference sequence). The V segment lost 6 bases and the J segment 13 bases; nucleotides outside the gene matches: 9. The CDR3 covers 14 residues. In DNA, the CDR3 is TGTGCCAGCAGCGCCGGGACAGGGGGCGCAGGGCTGTTTTTT. This sequence encodes CASSAGTGGAGLFF.

This sequence joins TRBV29-1 and TRBJ2-5; 11 bases are shared with TRBD1. The germline V gene encodes CDR1 SQVTM and CDR2 ANQGSEA. V shed 5 bases, J shed 5 bases, and the junction held 7 bases outside the gene matches. This CDR3 has 14 residues. The CDR3 DNA reads TGCAGCGTTAAGGACAGGGGGCTCTTGGAGACCCAGTACTTC. This codes for CSVKDRGLLETQYF.

The chain carries TRBV28 and TRBJ2-7, with D possibly called TRBD1 or TRBD2 (5 bases each). CDR1 is MDHEN and CDR2 is SYDVKM in the germline V gene. The CDR3 extends over 13 amino acids. Trimming cost V 5 bases and J 4 bases, with 12 bases left between them. The CDR3 loop reads CASSPGRPYEQYF. The CDR3 DNA reads as TGTGCCAGCAGTCCGGGACGCCCGTACGAGCAGTACTTC.